A selection of T cell receptor beta chains follows, all from one sample in a study of PD-1 blockade in mismatch repair-deficient tumors. Sequenced by immunoSEQ multiplex PCR; TCRdb stores in-frame clones only, minus some. This sample has 35,000 or so clones, with approximately 84% found just once. Source: peripheral blood, taken roughly 76 weeks after starting pembrolizumab. These receptors were obtained from an adult with mismatch repair-deficient cancer. CDR3s include the opening cysteine and the closing phenylalanine or tryptophan. The order of the fields is D gene, J gene, V gene, CDR3 protein, CDR3 DNA. D genes are given only for firm matches.

d_call: TRBD2
j_call: TRBJ2-3
v_call: TRBV4-1
cdr3_aa: CASSQEGGTSGEDTQYF
cdr3_nt: TGCGCCAGCAGCCAAGAGGGCGGGACTAGCGGGGAAGATACGCAGTATTTT

d_call: .
j_call: TRBJ1-3
v_call: TRBV5-1
cdr3_aa: CASSLGATGNTIYF
cdr3_nt: TGCGCCAGCAGCCTGGGGGCAACTGGAAACACCATATATTTT

d_call: TRBD2
j_call: TRBJ2-1
v_call: TRBV5-1
cdr3_aa: CASSLVAGGVDEQFF
cdr3_nt: TGCGCCAGCAGCTTGGTCGCGGGAGGGGTGGATGAGCAGTTCTTC

d_call: .
j_call: TRBJ1-4
v_call: TRBV6-1
cdr3_aa: CASSDSLVGAEKLFF
cdr3_nt: TGTGCCAGCAGTGACTCCCTGGTTGGGGCTGAAAAACTGTTTTTT

d_call: .
j_call: TRBJ1-2
v_call: TRBV5-1
cdr3_aa: CASSSTGDNYGYTF
cdr3_nt: TGCGCCAGCAGTTCGACAGGAGATAACTATGGCTACACCTTC

d_call: TRBD1
j_call: TRBJ2-7
v_call: TRBV18
cdr3_aa: CASSPVGQGIDEQYF
cdr3_nt: TGTGCCAGCTCACCGGTCGGACAGGGTATCGACGAGCAGTACTTC

d_call: .
j_call: TRBJ2-2
v_call: TRBV5-1
cdr3_aa: CASSLEVVTTTGELFF
cdr3_nt: TGCGCCAGCAGCTTGGAAGTCGTAACTACCACCGGGGAGCTGTTTTTT

d_call: .
j_call: TRBJ1-1
v_call: TRBV9
cdr3_aa: CASSVAGDSEAFF
cdr3_nt: TGTGCCAGCAGCGTAGCCGGGGACTCTGAAGCTTTCTTT

d_call: .
j_call: TRBJ1-1
v_call: TRBV10-3
cdr3_aa: CAISEHQNTEAFF
cdr3_nt: TGTGCCATCAGTGAGCACCAGAACACTGAAGCTTTCTTT

d_call: .
j_call: TRBJ1-4
v_call: TRBV2
cdr3_aa: CASSERRLPNEKLFF
cdr3_nt: TGTGCCAGCAGTGAGCGCAGGCTTCCAAATGAAAAACTGTTTTTT

d_call: TRBD1
j_call: TRBJ2-7
v_call: TRBV27
cdr3_aa: CASSWTGGRSEQYF
cdr3_nt: TGTGCCAGCAGTTGGACAGGGGGCCGCTCAGAGCAGTACTTC